This T cell receptor beta chain was retrieved from a study of Ad26.COV2.S vaccination and SARS-CoV-2 variants. Findings and limits, study-wide: Reported findings describe substantial breadth in spike-specific CD8+ and CD4+ T cell responses following vaccination. People who got the vaccine or the placebo had similar non-spike TCR breadth.

Method: immunoSEQ multiplex PCR; TCRdb's copy keeps in-frame clones and lacks some. This table holds more than 150,000 clones, 87% found once. V gave up 5 bases and J gave up 3 bases, with 13 bases separating them. This CDR3 has 15 amino acids. CDR1 is MDHEN and CDR2 is SYDVKM in the germline V gene. Points on this clone: Antigen unknown.

The sequenced sample was peripheral blood, obtained after recovery from COVID-19. The J gene is TRBJ1-4, the V gene TRBV28; D unresolved. The origin of this receptor is a human donor who had recovered from COVID-19. CDR3 bases: TGTGCCAGCAGTCTCCCGGGCGGTCCTAATGAAAAACTGTTTTTT. Protein sequence: CASSLPGGPNEKLFF. Full variable domain (outside the CDR3, taken from reference TRBV28 and TRBJ1-4): DVKVTQSSRYLVKRTGEKVFLECVQDMDHENMFWYRQDPGLGLRLIYFSYDVKMKEKGDIPEGYSVSREKKERFSLILESASTNQTSMYLCASSLPGGPNEKLFFGSGTQLSVL.